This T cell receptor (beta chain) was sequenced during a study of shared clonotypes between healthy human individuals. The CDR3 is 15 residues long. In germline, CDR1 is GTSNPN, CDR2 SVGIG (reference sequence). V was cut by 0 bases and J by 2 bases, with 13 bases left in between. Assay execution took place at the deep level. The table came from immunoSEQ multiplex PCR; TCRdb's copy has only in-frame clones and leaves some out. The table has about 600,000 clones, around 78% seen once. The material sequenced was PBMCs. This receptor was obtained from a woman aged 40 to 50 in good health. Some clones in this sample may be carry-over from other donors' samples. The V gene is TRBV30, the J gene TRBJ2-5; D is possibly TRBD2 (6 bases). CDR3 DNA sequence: TGTGCCTGGAGTGTACGTGGACTACGACAAGAGACCCAGTACTTC. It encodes CAWSVRGLRQETQYF.